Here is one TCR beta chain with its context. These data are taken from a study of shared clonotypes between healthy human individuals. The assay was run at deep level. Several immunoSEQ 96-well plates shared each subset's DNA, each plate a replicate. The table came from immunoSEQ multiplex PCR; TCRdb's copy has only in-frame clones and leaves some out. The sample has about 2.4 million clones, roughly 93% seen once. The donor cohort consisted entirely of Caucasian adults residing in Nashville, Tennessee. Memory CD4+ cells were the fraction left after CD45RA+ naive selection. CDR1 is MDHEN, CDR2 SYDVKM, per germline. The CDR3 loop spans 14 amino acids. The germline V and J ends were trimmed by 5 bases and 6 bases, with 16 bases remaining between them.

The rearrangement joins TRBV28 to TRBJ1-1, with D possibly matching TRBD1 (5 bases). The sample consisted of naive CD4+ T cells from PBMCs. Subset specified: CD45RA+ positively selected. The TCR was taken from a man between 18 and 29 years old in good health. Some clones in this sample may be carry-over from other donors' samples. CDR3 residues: CASSPPWGVAEAFF. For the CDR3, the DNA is TGTGCCAGCAGTCCCCCCTGGGGGGTCGCTGAAGCTTTCTTT.